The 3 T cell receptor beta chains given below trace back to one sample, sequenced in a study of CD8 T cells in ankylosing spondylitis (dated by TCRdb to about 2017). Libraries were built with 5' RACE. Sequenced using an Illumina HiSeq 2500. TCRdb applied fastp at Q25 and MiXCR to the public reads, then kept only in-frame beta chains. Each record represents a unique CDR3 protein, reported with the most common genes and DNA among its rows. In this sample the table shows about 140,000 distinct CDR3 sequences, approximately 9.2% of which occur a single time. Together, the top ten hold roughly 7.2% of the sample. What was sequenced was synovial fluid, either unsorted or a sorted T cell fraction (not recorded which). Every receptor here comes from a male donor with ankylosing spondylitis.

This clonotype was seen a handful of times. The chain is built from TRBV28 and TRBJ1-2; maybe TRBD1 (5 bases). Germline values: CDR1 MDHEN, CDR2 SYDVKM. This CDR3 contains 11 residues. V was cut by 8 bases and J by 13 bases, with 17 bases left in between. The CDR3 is CASYSRALVTF. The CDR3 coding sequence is TGTGCCAGCTACAGCAGGGCCCTAGTCACCTTC.

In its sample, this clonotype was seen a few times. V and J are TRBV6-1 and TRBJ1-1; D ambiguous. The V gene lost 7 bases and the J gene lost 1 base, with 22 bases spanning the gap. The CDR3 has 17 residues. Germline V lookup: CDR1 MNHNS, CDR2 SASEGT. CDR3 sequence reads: CASNPLGRGGGNTEAFF. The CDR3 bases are TGTGCCAGCAATCCTCTAGGGCGTGGCGGAGGGAACACTGAAGCTTTCTTT.

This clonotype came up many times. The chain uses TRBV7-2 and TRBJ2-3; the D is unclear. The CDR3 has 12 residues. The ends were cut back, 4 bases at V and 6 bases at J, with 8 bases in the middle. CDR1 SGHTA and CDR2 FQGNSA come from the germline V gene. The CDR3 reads CASSSRSDTQYF. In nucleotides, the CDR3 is TGTGCCAGCAGCTCCCGCAGTGATACGCAGTATTTT. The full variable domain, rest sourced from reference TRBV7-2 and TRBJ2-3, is GAGVSQSPSNKVTEKGKDVELRCDPISGHTALYWYRQSLGQGLEFLIYFQGNSAPDKSGLPSDRFSAERTGGSVSTLTIQRTQQEDSAVYLCASSSRSDTQYFGPGTRLTVL.